The T cell receptor (beta chain) described here comes from a study of cytomegalovirus exposure and HLA in healthy donors (dated by TCRdb to between 2016 and 2019). At the level of the whole study: According to a later analysis, one platform produced both the 120 validation repertoires and the 730 or so repertoires of the first cohort. The aim of the study was to test whether cataloging public T cell receptors could identify signatures of past pathogen exposure. In addition to the first cohort of 666 subjects, a separate validation cohort of some 120 different subjects was used. High-throughput TCR immunosequencing, statistical association of individual TCRs with disease status, and machine learning were combined to predict cytomegalovirus infection status.

What the study reported, not specific to this receptor: In the study, approximately 150 TCR beta chains were listed as associated with cytomegalovirus. A few of the identified cytomegalovirus-associated TCR beta chains were confirmed in vitro to be specific for cytomegalovirus antigens. The validation cohort had no HLA typing available for a later analysis, so co-occurrence within that cohort was assessed over all 120 repertoires. The authors suggested that the approach could potentially be generalized to other disease states and immunological phenotypes. Most TCR sequences were observed very rarely across donors, whereas some public TCRs were present in many individuals. In a later analysis, TCRs clustered in the first cohort were found to also tend to co-occur in the 130 or so validation repertoires, with 85% to 95% of cluster scores above 0. The classifier was reported to diagnose cytomegalovirus status with high specificity and sensitivity in both the original cohort and the validation cohort.

Reading the germline V gene gives CDR1 LGHNA and CDR2 YSLEER. V is trimmed back by 0 bases and J by 4 bases, and the junction contains 5 bases that no gene match accounts for. The cysteine opens and the phenylalanine closes a CDR3 of 16 amino acids. The entry retains the CDR3 DNA only, 48 bases that are in frame from base 1. Receptor libraries were prepared by the immunoSEQ multiplex PCR assay. The authors processed their data as follows. A statistical classification framework was built to diagnose cytomegalovirus status from the catalog of TCR beta chain sequences. TCRdb limited this immuneACCESS table to in-frame rearrangements with V and J called. A share of clones is missing; checked studies link under half to unresolved V genes, and the rest is unexplained. The DNA was the basis for D and trimming; V, J and clone size are from that table. A total of around 150,000 clones appear in this sample, about 88% of them only once. The ten most abundant clones make up 2.5% to 3% of the sample.

On this clone: It lacks a known antigen. No much larger clone exists at a distance of one base, and base qualities are not known.

Donors formed part of the validation cohort, which comprised about 130 subjects and was distinct from the first cohort of 670 or so subjects. Recombination linked TRBV4-3 to TRBJ2-7; 11 of the junction bases match TRBD2. The sample was PBMCs. The clonotype originates from a man between 18 and 35 years old in good health and CMV-seronegative. The DNA sequence reads TGCGCCAGCAGCCAAGATCCTAGCGGGAGGCTATACGAGCAGTACTTC. Its product reads: CASSQDPSGRLYEQYF.